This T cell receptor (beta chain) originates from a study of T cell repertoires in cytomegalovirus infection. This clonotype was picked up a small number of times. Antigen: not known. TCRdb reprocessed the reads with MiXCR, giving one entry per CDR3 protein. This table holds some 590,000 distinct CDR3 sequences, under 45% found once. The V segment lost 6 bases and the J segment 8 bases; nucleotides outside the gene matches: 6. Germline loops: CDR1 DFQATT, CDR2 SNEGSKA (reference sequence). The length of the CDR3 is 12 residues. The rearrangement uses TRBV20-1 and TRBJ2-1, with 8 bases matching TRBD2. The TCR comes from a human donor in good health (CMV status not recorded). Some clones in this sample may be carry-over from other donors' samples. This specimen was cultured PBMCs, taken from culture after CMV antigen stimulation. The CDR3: CSARPGGDEQFF. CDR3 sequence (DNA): TGCAGTGCGCGGCCCGGGGGGGATGAGCAGTTCTTC.